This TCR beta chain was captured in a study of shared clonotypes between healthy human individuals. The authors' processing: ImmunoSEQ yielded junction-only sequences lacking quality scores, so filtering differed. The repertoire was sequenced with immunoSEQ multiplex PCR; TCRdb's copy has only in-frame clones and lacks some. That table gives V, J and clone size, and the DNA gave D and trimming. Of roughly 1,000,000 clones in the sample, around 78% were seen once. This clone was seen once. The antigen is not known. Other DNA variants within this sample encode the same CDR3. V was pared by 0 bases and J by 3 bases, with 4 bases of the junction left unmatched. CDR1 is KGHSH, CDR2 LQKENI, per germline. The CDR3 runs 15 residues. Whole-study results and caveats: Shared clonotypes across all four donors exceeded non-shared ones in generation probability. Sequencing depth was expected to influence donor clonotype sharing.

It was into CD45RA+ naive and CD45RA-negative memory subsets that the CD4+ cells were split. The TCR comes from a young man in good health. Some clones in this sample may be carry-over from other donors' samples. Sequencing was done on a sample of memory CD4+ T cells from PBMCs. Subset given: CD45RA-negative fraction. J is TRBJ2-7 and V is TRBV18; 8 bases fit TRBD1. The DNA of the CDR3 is TGTGCCAGCTCACCACCGACAGGGGAAGGCTACGAGCAGTACTTC. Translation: CASSPPTGEGYEQYF. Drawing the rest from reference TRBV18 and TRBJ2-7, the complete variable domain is NAGVMQNPRHLVRRRGQEARLRCSPMKGHSHVYWYRQLPEEGLKFMVYLQKENIIDESGMPKERFSAEFPKEGPSILRIQQVVRGDSAAYFCASSPPTGEGYEQYFGPGTRLTVT.